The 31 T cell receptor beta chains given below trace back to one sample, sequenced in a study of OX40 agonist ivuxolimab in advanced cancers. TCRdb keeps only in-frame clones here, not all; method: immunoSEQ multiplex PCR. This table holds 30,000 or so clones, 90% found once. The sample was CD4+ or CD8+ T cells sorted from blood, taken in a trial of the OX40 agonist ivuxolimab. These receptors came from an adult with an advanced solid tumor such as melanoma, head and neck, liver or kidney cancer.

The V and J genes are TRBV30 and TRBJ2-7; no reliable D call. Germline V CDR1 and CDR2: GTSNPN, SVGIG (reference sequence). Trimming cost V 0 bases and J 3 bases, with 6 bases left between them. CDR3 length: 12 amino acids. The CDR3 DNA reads TGTGCCTGGAGTGTAGCCAGCTACGAGCAGTACTTC. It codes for CAWSVASYEQYF.

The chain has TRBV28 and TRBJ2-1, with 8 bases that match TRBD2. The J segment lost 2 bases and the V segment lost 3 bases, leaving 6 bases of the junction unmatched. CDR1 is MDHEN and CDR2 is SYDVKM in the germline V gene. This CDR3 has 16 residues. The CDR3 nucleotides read TGTGCCAGCAGTTTCTCGTCTAGCGGGCCCTACAATGAGCAGTTCTTC. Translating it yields CASSFSSSGPYNEQFF. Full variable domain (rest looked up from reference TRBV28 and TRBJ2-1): DVKVTQSSRYLVKRTGEKVFLECVQDMDHENMFWYRQDPGLGLRLIYFSYDVKMKEKGDIPEGYSVSREKKERFSLILESASTNQTSMYLCASSFSSSGPYNEQFFGPGTRLTVL.

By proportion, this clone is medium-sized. CDR3 region: CASSPPTGQGAPSGEQYF. In DNA, the CDR3 is TGTGCCAGCAGCCCCCCAACCGGACAGGGGGCTCCCTCGGGTGAGCAGTACTTC. J is TRBJ2-7 and V is TRBV7-9; 11 positions match TRBD1. The CDR3 has 18 residues. Germline values: CDR1 SEHNR, CDR2 FQNEAQ (reference sequence). The junction had 19 bases not matched to a gene; V was cut back by 5 bases and J by 7 bases.

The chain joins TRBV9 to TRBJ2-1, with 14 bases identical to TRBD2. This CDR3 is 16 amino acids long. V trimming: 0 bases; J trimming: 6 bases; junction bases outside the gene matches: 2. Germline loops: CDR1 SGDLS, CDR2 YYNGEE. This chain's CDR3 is CASSVVGTSGSNEQFF. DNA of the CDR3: TGTGCCAGCAGCGTAGTAGGGACTAGCGGGAGCAATGAGCAGTTCTTC. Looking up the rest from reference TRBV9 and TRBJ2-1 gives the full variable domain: DSGVTQTPKHLITATGQRVTLRCSPRSGDLSVYWYQQSLDQGLQFLIQYYNGEERAKGNILERFSAQQFPDLHSELNLSSLELGDSALYFCASSVVGTSGSNEQFFGPGTRLTVL.

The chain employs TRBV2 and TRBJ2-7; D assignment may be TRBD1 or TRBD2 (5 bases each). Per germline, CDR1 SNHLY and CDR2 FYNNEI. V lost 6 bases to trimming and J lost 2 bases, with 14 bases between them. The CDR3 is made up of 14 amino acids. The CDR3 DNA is TGTGCCAGCAGCGCGTCGGGGACCACCTACGAGCAGTACTTC. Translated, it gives CASSASGTTYEQYF. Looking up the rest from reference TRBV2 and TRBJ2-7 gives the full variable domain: EPEVTQTPSHQVTQMGQEVILRCVPISNHLYFYWYRQILGQKVEFLVSFYNNEISEKSEIFDDQFSVERPDGSNFTLKIRSTKLEDSAMYFCASSASGTTYEQYFGPGTRLTVT.

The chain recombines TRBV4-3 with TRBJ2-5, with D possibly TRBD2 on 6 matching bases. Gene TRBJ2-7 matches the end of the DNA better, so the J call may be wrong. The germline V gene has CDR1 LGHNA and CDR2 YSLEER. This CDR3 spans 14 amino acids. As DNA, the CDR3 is TGCGCCAGCAGCCAAGACCGGGAGAGGTACGAGCAGTACTTC. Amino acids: CASSQDRERYEQYF.

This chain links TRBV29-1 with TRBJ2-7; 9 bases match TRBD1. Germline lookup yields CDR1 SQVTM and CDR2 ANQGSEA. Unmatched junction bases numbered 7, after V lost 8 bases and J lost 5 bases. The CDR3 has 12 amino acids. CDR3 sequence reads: CSQWTGVDEQYF. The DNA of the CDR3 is TGCAGCCAGTGGACAGGGGTGGACGAGCAGTACTTC.

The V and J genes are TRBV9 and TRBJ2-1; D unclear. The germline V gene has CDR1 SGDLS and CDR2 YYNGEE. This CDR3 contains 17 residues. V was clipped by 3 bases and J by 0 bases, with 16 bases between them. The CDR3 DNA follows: TGTGCCAGCAGCGGCGACGTAGGTGGTAGCTCCTACAATGAGCAGTTCTTC. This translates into CASSGDVGGSSYNEQFF.

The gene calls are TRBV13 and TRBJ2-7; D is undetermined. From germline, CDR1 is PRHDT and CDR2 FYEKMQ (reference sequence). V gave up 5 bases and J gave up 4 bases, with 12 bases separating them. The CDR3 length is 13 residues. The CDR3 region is CASSRSSRYEQYF. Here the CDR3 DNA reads TGTGCCAGCAGCCGATCATCCCGTTACGAGCAGTACTTC.

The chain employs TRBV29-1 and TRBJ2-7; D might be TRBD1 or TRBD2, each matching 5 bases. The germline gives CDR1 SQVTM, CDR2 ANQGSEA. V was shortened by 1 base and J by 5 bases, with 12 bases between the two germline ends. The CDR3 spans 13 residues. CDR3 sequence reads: CSVEGGSRNEQYF. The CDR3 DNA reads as TGCAGCGTTGAAGGGGGGAGTAGGAACGAGCAGTACTTC.

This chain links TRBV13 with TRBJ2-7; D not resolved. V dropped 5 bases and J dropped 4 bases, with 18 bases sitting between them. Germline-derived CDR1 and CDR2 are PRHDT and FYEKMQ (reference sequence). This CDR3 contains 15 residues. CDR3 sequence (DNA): TGTGCCAGCAGCCCCCTTGGTAAACAACCGTACGAGCAGTACTTC. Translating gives CASSPLGKQPYEQYF.

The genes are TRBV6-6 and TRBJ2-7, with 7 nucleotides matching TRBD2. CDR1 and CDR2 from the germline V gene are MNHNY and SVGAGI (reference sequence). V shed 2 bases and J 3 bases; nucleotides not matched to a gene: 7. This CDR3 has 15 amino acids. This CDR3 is CASSYRDGRNYEQYF. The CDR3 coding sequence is TGTGCCAGCAGTTACCGGGACGGGAGGAACTACGAGCAGTACTTC.

The CDR3 spells CTSSQVVHLLSRRQYF. CDR3 nucleotides: TGCACCAGCAGCCAAGTCGTACACCTTCTTTCCCGCCGGCAGTACTTC. The chain carries TRBV1 and TRBJ2-5. TRBV1 is a recognized pseudogene. This CDR3 spans 16 amino acids.

CDR3 DNA sequence: TGTGCCAGCAGCGCCTCTAGTGGCGTGCAGACCCAGTACTTC. This gives the protein CASSASSGVQTQYF. The rearrangement joins TRBV9 to TRBJ2-5; D is uncertain. From germline, CDR1 is SGDLS and CDR2 YYNGEE. The V gene lost 3 bases and the J gene lost 6 bases, with 15 bases spanning the gap. The CDR3 is made up of 14 amino acids.

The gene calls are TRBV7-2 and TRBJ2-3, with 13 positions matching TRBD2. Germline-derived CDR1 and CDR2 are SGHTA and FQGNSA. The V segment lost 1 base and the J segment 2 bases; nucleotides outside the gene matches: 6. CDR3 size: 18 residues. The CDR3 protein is CASSLGTSGRGNTDTQYF. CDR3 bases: TGTGCCAGCAGCTTAGGGACTAGCGGGAGAGGGAACACAGATACGCAGTATTTT.

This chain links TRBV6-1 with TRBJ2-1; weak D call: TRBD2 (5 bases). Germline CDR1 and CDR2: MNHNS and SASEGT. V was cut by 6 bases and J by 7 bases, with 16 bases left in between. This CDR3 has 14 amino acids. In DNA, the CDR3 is TGTGCCAGCAGCCGGGATGACTTAATTAATGAGCAGTTCTTC. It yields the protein CASSRDDLINEQFF.

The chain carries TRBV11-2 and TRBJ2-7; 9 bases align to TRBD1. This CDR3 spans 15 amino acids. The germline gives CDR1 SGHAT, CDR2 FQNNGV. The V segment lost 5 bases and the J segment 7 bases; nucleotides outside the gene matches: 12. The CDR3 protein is CASSDPSQGAGEQYF. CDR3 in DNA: TGTGCCAGCAGCGACCCCTCACAGGGGGCGGGAGAGCAGTACTTC.

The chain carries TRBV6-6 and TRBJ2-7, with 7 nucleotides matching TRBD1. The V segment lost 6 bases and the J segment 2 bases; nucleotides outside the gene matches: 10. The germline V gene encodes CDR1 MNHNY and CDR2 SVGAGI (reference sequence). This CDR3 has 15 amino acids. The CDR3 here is CASRKDRVDPYEQYF. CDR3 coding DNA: TGTGCCAGCAGAAAAGACAGGGTAGATCCCTACGAGCAGTACTTC.

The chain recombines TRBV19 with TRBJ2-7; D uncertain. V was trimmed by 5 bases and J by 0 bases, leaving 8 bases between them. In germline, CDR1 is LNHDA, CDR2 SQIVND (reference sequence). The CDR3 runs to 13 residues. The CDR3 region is CASSLGFSYEQYF. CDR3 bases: TGTGCCAGTAGTCTAGGCTTCTCCTACGAGCAGTACTTC.

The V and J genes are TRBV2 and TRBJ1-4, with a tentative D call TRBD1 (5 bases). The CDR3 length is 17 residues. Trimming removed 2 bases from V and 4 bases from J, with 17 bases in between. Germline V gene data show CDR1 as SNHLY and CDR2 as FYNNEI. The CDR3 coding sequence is TGTGCCAGCAGTGAACGTTCGGGGGACGGACTTAATGAAAAACTGTTTTTT. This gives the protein CASSERSGDGLNEKLFF.

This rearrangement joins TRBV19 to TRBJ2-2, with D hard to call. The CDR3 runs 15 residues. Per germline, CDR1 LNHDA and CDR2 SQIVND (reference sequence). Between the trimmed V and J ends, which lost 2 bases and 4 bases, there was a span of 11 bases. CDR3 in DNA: TGTGCCAGTAGTATATACGATTCGTCCACCGGGGAGCTGTTTTTT. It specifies CASSIYDSSTGELFF.

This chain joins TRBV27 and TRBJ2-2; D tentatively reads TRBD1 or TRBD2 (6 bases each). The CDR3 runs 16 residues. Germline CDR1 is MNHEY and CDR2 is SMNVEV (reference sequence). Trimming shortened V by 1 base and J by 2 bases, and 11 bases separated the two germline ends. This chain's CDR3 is CASSLYAGQNTGELFF. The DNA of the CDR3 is TGTGCCAGCAGTTTATATGCGGGACAAAACACCGGGGAGCTGTTTTTT.

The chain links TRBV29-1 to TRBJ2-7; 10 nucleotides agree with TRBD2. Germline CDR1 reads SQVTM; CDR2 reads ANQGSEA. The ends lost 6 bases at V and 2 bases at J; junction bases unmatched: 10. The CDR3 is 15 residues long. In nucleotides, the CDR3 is TGCAGCGTCGAATATCTTAGCGGGAGGCCCTACGAGCAGTACTTC. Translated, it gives CSVEYLSGRPYEQYF.

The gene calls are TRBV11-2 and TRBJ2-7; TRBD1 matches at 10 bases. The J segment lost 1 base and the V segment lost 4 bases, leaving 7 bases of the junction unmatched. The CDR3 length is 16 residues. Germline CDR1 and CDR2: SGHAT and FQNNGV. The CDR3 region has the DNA TGTGCCAGCAGCTATTCTGGGACAGGGGTGTCCTACGAGCAGTACTTC. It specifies CASSYSGTGVSYEQYF.

CDR3 sequence: CASSFHGTGTYEQYF. The CDR3 bases are TGTGCCAGCAGCTTCCACGGGACAGGGACCTACGAGCAGTACTTC. The chain combines TRBV11-2 with TRBJ2-7, with 9 positions matching TRBD1. Trimming cost V 3 bases and J 2 bases; bases outside gene matches: 5. The CDR3 sequence is 15 residues long. Germline loops: CDR1 SGHAT, CDR2 FQNNGV.

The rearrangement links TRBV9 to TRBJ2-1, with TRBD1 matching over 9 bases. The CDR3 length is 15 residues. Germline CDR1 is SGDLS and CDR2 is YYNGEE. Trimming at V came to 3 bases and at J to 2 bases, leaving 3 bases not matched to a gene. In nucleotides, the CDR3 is TGTGCCAGCAGCGACCGGGACAGGGCCTACAATGAGCAGTTCTTC. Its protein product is CASSDRDRAYNEQFF. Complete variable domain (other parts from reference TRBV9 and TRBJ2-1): DSGVTQTPKHLITATGQRVTLRCSPRSGDLSVYWYQQSLDQGLQFLIQYYNGEERAKGNILERFSAQQFPDLHSELNLSSLELGDSALYFCASSDRDRAYNEQFFGPGTRLTVL.

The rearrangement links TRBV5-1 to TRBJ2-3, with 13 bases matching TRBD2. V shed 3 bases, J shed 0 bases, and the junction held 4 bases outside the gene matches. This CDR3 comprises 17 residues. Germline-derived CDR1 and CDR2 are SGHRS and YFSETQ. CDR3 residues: CASSYRLAGGSTDTQYF. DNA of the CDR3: TGCGCCAGCAGCTATAGACTAGCGGGAGGAAGCACAGATACGCAGTATTTT.

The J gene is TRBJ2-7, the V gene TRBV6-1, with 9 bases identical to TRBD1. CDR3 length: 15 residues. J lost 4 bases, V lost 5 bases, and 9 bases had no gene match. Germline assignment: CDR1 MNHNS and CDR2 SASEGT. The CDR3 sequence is CASSQTGGAWYEQYF. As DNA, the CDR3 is TGTGCCAGCAGTCAAACAGGGGGCGCGTGGTACGAGCAGTACTTC.

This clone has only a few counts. The CDR3 loop reads CASRDRGYTDTQYF. The CDR3 bases are TGTGCCAGTAGGGACAGGGGGTACACAGATACGCAGTATTTT. The chain is built from TRBV2 and TRBJ2-3; 11 bases align to TRBD1. V shed 9 bases and J 2 bases; nucleotides not matched to a gene: 4. Germline-derived CDR1 and CDR2 are SNHLY and FYNNEI. The CDR3 loop spans 14 amino acids.

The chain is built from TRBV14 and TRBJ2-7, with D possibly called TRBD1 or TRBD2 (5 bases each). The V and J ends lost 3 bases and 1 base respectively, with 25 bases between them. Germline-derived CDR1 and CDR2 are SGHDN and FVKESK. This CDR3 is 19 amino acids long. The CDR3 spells CASSHRWYRTPTPSYEQYF. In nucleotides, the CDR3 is TGTGCCAGCAGCCACCGCTGGTACAGGACTCCTACCCCTTCCTACGAGCAGTACTTC. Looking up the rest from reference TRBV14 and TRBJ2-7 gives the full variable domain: EAGVTQFPSHSVIEKGQTVTLRCDPISGHDNLYWYRRVMGKEIKFLLHFVKESKQDESGMPNNRFLAERTGGTYSTLKVQPAELEDSGVYFCASSHRWYRTPTPSYEQYFGPGTRLTVT.

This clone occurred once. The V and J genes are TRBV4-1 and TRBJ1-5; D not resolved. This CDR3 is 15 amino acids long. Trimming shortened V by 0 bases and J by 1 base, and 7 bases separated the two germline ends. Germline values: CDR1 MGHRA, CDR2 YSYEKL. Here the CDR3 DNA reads TGCGCCAGCAGCCAAGATTGGCGGAGCAATCAGCCCCAGCATTTT. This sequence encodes CASSQDWRSNQPQHF.